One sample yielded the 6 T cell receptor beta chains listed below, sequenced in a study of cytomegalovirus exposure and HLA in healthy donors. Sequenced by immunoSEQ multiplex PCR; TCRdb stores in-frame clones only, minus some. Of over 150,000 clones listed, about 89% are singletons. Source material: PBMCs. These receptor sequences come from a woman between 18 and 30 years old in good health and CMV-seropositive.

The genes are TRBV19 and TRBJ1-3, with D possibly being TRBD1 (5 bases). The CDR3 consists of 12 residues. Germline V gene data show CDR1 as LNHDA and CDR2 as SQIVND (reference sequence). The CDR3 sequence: CRGTTSGNTIYF. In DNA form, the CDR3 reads TGTAGGGGAACTACCTCTGGAAACACCATATATTTT.

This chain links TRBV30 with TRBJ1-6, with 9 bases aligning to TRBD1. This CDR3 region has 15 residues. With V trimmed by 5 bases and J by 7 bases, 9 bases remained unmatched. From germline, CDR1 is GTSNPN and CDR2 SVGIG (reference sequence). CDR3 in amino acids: CAWRRDRVRNSPLHF. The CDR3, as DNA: TGTGCCTGGCGCCGGGACAGGGTGCGGAATTCACCCCTCCACTTT.

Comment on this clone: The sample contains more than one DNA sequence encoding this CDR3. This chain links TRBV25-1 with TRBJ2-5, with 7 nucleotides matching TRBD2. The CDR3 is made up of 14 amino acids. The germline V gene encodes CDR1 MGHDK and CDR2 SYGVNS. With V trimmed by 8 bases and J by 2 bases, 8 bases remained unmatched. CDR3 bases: TGTGCCAGCCCGCGGCTAGCGGCGCAAGAGACCCAGTACTTC. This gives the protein CASPRLAAQETQYF.

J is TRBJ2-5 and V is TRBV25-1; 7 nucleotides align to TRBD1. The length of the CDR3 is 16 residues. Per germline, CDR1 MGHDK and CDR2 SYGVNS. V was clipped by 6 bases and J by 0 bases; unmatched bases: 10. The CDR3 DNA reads TGTGCCAGCAGCGCCGGGACAGAGGATCACCAAGAGACCCAGTACTTC. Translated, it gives CASSAGTEDHQETQYF.

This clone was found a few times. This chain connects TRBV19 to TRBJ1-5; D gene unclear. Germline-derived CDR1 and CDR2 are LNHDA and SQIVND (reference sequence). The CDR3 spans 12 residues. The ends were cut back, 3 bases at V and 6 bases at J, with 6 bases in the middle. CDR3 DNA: TGTGCCAGTAGTATCCCGAGTCAGCCCCAGCATTTT. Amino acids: CASSIPSQPQHF.

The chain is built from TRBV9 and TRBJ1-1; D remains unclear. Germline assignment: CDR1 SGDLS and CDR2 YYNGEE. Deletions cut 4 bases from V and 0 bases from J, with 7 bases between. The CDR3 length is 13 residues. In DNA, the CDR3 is TGTGCCAGCAGCCGAGTGATGAACACTGAAGCTTTCTTT. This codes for CASSRVMNTEAFF.